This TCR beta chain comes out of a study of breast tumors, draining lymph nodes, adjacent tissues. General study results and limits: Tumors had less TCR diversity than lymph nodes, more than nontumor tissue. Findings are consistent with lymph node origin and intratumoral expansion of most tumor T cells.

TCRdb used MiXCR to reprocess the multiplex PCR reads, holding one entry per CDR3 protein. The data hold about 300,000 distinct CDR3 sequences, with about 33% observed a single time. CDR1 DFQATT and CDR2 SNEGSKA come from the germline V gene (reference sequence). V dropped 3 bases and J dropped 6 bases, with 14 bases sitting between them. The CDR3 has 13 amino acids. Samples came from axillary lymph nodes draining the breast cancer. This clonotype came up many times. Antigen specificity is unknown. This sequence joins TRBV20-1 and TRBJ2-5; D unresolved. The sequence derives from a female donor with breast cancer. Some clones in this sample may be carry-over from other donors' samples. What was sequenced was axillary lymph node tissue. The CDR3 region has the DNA TGCAGTGCTAGGGACCCTGGGGTGAAGACCCAGTACTTC. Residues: CSARDPGVKTQYF.